The sequence of this T cell receptor (beta chain) was determined in a study of T cell responses to AZD1222 COVID-19 vaccine. Profiled with immunoSEQ multiplex PCR; TCRdb holds only in-frame clones, not every one. The table shows 130,000 to 150,000 clones, with more than 75% occurring only once. Germline CDR1 is LGHDT and CDR2 is YNNKEL (reference sequence). V was trimmed by 4 bases and J by 10 bases, leaving 16 bases between them. The CDR3 runs to 13 residues. This clonotype was obtained from an adult in good health. V and J are TRBV3-1 (or the pseudogene TRBV3-2) and TRBJ1-2; unclear D gene. Sequenced here: peripheral blood, sampled on day 0 of MenACWY control vaccination. The chain's CDR3 is CASSPRPNSLYTF. CDR3 DNA sequence: TGTGCCAGCAGCCCACGCCCGAACAGTCTCTACACCTTC.